The clone carrying this TCR beta chain has more than one count but fewer than ten. Its antigen is currently unknown. This specimen comes from a study of T-cell reconstitution after alpha-beta-depleted transplantation in children. Study results and caveats: Diversity and T-cell counts at one year after transplant derived mostly from new T cells. Surviving recipient T cells and thymic progenitors accounted for the high day-60 TCRbeta diversity observed in some patients.

V gave up 0 bases and J gave up 4 bases; unmatched junction bases: 8. The CDR3 contains 17 residues. CDR1 is SGHVS and CDR2 is FNYEAQ in the germline V gene. It was with unique molecular identifiers that the TCRbeta library was prepared. TCRdb redid the calling of the PCR reads with MiXCR, one entry per CDR3 protein. Of about 600,000 distinct CDR3 sequences listed, approximately 13% are singletons. The input for sequencing was PBMCs, mostly from graft donor cells, taken 360 days after TCRalphabeta/CD19-depleted stem cell transplant. This clonotype was obtained from a male patient younger than 18 who had a stem cell transplant for acute myeloid leukemia, so the T cells may come from the graft donor. V and J are TRBV7-6 and TRBJ2-1, with 8 bases lining up with TRBD2. The CDR3 DNA reads TGTGCCAGCAGCTTAGCCGAGGACGGGACTAGATACAATGAGCAGTTCTTC. Amino acid sequence: CASSLAEDGTRYNEQFF.